The clone carrying this T cell receptor beta chain is a singleton in its sample. Its specificity is not known. The data originate from a study of T cell repertoires in cytomegalovirus infection. The overall study: Alongside well-studied HLA-B-restricted CMV epitopes, recently identified HLA-C-restricted CMV epitopes were also used. From public TCR beta signatures came an indication of both CMV infection and matching HLA type.

The germline CDR1 and CDR2 sequences are MNHEY and SMNVEV (reference sequence). This CDR3 has 17 amino acids. Trimming removed 0 bases from V and 3 bases from J, with 15 bases in between. One entry per CDR3 protein results from TCRdb running MiXCR on the reads. The data show around 800,000 distinct CDR3 sequences, roughly 33% seen once. The chain links TRBV27 to TRBJ2-1; D is perhaps TRBD1 or TRBD2 (5 bases each). The receptor comes from a human donor in good health (CMV status not recorded). Some clones in this sample may be carry-over from other donors' samples. Source: cultured CD8+ T cells from PBMCs, taken from culture after CMV antigen stimulation. The CDR3 nucleotides are TGTGCCAGCAGTTTATCACTCTACGGGGCTATCTACAATGAGCAGTTCTTC. Its protein is CASSLSLYGAIYNEQFF.